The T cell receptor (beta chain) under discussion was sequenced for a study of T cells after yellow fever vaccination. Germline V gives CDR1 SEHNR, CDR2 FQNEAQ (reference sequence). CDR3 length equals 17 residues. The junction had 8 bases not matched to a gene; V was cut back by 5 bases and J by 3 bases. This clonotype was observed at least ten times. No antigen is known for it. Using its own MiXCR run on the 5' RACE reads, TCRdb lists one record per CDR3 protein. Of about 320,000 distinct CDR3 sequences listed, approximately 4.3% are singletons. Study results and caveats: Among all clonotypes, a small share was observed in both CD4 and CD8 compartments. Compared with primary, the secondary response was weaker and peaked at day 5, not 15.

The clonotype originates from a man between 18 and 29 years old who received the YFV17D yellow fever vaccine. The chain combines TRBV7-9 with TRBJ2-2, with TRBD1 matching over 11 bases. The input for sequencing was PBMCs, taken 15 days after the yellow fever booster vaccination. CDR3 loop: CASSLTGTGGYTGELFF. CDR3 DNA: TGTGCCAGCAGCCTTACCGGGACAGGGGGATACACCGGGGAGCTGTTTTTT.